The 18 T cell receptor beta chains below were found in one sample sequenced in a study of blood T cell repertoires in COVID-19. The method was immunoSEQ multiplex PCR; TCRdb's version includes in-frame clones alone and lacks a portion of them. The sample consists of a few hundred thousand clones, around 89% of them appearing once. The specimen sequenced was peripheral blood. These receptors originate from a man in his fifties or sixties who had recovered from COVID-19.

This clone was counted a single time. The chain carries TRBV5-4 and TRBJ2-1; 8 bases are a match to TRBD2. CDR3 length: 15 residues. Germline V lookup: CDR1 SGHNT, CDR2 YYREEE (reference sequence). Losses at the gene ends were 2 bases for V and 9 bases for J; bases not matched to a gene: 10. Written as DNA, the CDR3 is TGTGCCAGCAGCTTAGGTAGCGGGGTTAGACTTGAGCAGTTCTTC. Translation gives CASSLGSGVRLEQFF.

V usage is TRBV3-1 (or the pseudogene TRBV3-2) and J usage is TRBJ2-1; TRBD2 aligns across 9 bases. The CDR3 extends over 16 amino acids. V was clipped by 4 bases and J by 6 bases; unmatched bases: 10. Per germline, CDR1 LGHDT and CDR2 YNNKEL (reference sequence). Written as DNA, the CDR3 is TGTGCCAGCAGCCTCACTGCGGGGGGGAGAGTCAATGAGCAGTTCTTC. This encodes CASSLTAGGRVNEQFF.

V is TRBV7-2 and J is TRBJ2-5, with 11 bases identical to TRBD2. Germline trimming cut 5 bases from V and 1 base from J; bases unmatched to any gene: 6. Germline V gene sequence: CDR1 SGHTA, CDR2 FQGNSA. This CDR3 contains 16 residues. CDR3 protein: CASSPQTSGGQETQYF. CDR3 in DNA: TGTGCCAGCAGCCCGCAAACTAGCGGGGGCCAAGAGACCCAGTACTTC.

The J gene is TRBJ1-5, the V gene TRBV6-1; D possibly corresponds to TRBD1 (6 bases). The CDR3 runs to 16 residues. V was trimmed by 6 bases and J by 2 bases, leaving 17 bases between them. Germline lookup yields CDR1 MNHNS and CDR2 SASEGT. CDR3 amino acids: CASSEQGISRNQPQHF. The CDR3, as DNA: TGTGCCAGCAGCGAACAGGGTATCTCACGCAATCAGCCCCAGCATTTT.

This sequence joins TRBV5-1 and TRBJ2-3, with 9 bases that match TRBD2. The CDR3 runs 15 residues. The V gene end was trimmed by 4 bases and the J gene end by 4 bases; junction bases not matched to a gene: 7. Germline CDR1 and CDR2: SGHRS and YFSETQ. Written as DNA, the CDR3 is TGCGCCAGCAGCATCAGCGGGGGGAATGCAGATACGCAGTATTTT. Protein: CASSISGGNADTQYF.

The rearrangement joins TRBV10-1 to TRBJ2-1; 8 positions agree with TRBD2. This CDR3 spans 14 amino acids. CDR1 is WNHNN and CDR2 is SYGVQD in the germline V gene (reference sequence). V lost 3 bases to trimming and J lost 5 bases; unmatched junction nucleotides: 3. CDR3: CASSDSGAHNEQFF. CDR3 nucleotides: TGCGCCAGCAGTGATAGCGGGGCCCACAATGAGCAGTTCTTC.

The chain uses TRBV27 and TRBJ2-7; 11 positions match TRBD1. This CDR3 comprises 17 residues. V dropped 3 bases and J dropped 5; count of bases not matched to a gene: 12. In germline, CDR1 is MNHEY, CDR2 SMNVEV (reference sequence). The CDR3, as DNA: TGTGCCAGCAGTTTTAGGCAACCCGGACAGGGGGCCCACGAGCAGTACTTC. It is translated as CASSFRQPGQGAHEQYF.

This chain uses TRBV5-6 with TRBJ1-2; D perhaps matches TRBD1 (6 bases). Germline V gene lookup returns CDR1 SGHDT and CDR2 YYEEEE. The CDR3 sequence is 15 residues long. The V gene lost 7 bases and the J gene lost 3 bases, with 19 bases spanning the gap. CDR3 region: CASHGGWFGDYGYTF. The DNA of the CDR3 is TGTGCCAGCCATGGGGGCTGGTTTGGCGACTATGGCTACACCTTC.

V and J are TRBV3-1 (or the pseudogene TRBV3-2) and TRBJ1-1; TRBD1 matches at 7 bases. V shed 5 bases and J 0 bases; nucleotides not matched to a gene: 6. The CDR3 loop spans 15 amino acids. The germline gives CDR1 LGHDT, CDR2 YNNKEL (reference sequence). The CDR3 coding sequence is TGTGCCAGCAGCAACGATGACAGGGTGAACACTGAAGCTTTCTTT. It codes for CASSNDDRVNTEAFF.

This clone was seen a few times. The chain has TRBV11-2 and TRBJ2-2; 7 nucleotides match TRBD2. There are 16 residues in the CDR3. V was clipped by 0 bases and J by 2 bases; unmatched bases: 3. Per germline, CDR1 SGHAT and CDR2 FQNNGV. This CDR3 reads CASSLEGGANTGELFF. The CDR3 coding sequence is TGTGCCAGCAGCTTAGAGGGAGGGGCAAACACCGGGGAGCTGTTTTTT. The full variable domain, its missing parts supplied by reference TRBV11-2 and TRBJ2-2, is EAGVAQSPRYKIIEKRQSVAFWCNPISGHATLYWYQQILGQGPKLLIQFQNNGVVDDSQLPKDRFSAERLKGVDSTLKIQPAKLEDSAVYLCASSLEGGANTGELFFGEGSRLTVL.

The V call is TRBV14, the J call TRBJ2-7; TRBD2 might be the D (6 bases). CDR3 length: 15 amino acids. Trimming stripped 3 bases from V and 0 bases from J, with 12 bases between. Germline V gives CDR1 SGHDN, CDR2 FVKESK. The CDR3 nucleotides read TGTGCCAGCAGCCATGGCGGGGTTTCCTCCTACGAGCAGTACTTC. This encodes CASSHGGVSSYEQYF. Supplemented by reference TRBV14 and TRBJ2-7, the full variable domain reads EAGVTQFPSHSVIEKGQTVTLRCDPISGHDNLYWYRRVMGKEIKFLLHFVKESKQDESGMPNNRFLAERTGGTYSTLKVQPAELEDSGVYFCASSHGGVSSYEQYFGPGTRLTVT.

This clone occurred a few times. V gene TRBV12-5 combines with J gene TRBJ1-3; 7 nucleotides match TRBD1. Per the germline V gene, CDR1 is LGHNT and CDR2 is FRNRAP. This CDR3 spans 15 amino acids. V dropped 4 bases and J dropped 0; count of bases not matched to a gene: 3. CDR3 protein: CASGSDRSSGNTIYF. CDR3 coding DNA: TGTGCTAGTGGTTCGGACAGGAGCTCTGGAAACACCATATATTTT.

The chain uses TRBV11-1 and TRBJ2-7; TRBD1 agrees at 11 bases. Germline V CDR1 and CDR2: SGHAT, FQDESV (reference sequence). With V trimmed by 5 bases and J by 3 bases, 6 bases remained unmatched. The CDR3 is 15 residues long. The CDR3 loop is CASSPGTGGIYEQYF. CDR3 in DNA: TGTGCCAGCAGCCCCGGGACAGGGGGAATCTACGAGCAGTACTTC.

This chain connects TRBV12-3 or TRBV12-4 to TRBJ1-1; 8 nucleotides line up with TRBD1. This CDR3 is built from 12 residues. The J segment lost 6 bases and the V segment lost 8 bases, leaving 5 bases of the junction unmatched. CDR3 sequence (DNA): TGTGCCAGCGGACCAGGGGGCCCTGAAGCTTTCTTT. This codes for CASGPGGPEAFF.

The genes are TRBV15 and TRBJ2-7, with 8 bases lining up with TRBD2. This CDR3 contains 15 residues. V lost 4 bases, J lost 0 bases, and 5 bases stayed unmatched. Germline-derived CDR1 and CDR2 are LNHNV and YYDKDF (reference sequence). CDR3 loop: CATSKVAGTSYEQYF. CDR3 nucleotides: TGTGCCACCAGCAAAGTAGCGGGGACCTCCTACGAGCAGTACTTC.

The chain carries TRBV5-1 and TRBJ2-5; the D gene is possibly TRBD1 (5 bases). V was pared by 7 bases and J by 4 bases, with 20 bases between. The CDR3 totals 15 residues. CDR1 and CDR2 (germline): SGHRS, YFSETQ. CDR3 sequence reads: CASSDTGPQSETQYF. The CDR3 DNA reads as TGCGCCAGCTCGGATACAGGACCCCAGTCAGAGACCCAGTACTTC.

The rearrangement links TRBV7-2 to TRBJ1-5; D unclear. V lost 4 bases and J 0 bases, leaving 10 bases between the germline ends. The germline V gene encodes CDR1 SGHTA and CDR2 FQGNSA. The CDR3 totals 15 residues. The CDR3 sequence is CASSSDGVSNQPQHF. The CDR3, as DNA: TGTGCCAGCAGCTCCGACGGGGTTAGCAATCAGCCCCAGCATTTT.

This clone has just one count. The chain uses TRBV19 and TRBJ2-1; a weak D match, TRBD2 (5 bases). The CDR3 has 13 residues. The V end lost 1 base, the J end lost 10 bases, and 11 bases lay between the germline ends. Germline V lookup: CDR1 LNHDA, CDR2 SQIVND (reference sequence). CDR3 nucleotide sequence: TGTGCCAGTAGTATAGTAAAAGGCGGGGAGCAGTTCTTC. This encodes CASSIVKGGEQFF.